What follows are 31 T cell receptor beta chains derived from one specimen sequenced in a study of cytomegalovirus exposure and HLA in healthy donors. With 60 Vbeta and 13 Jbeta primers, the PCR was carried out. TCRdb's copy holds only in-frame clones and misses some; the assay was immunoSEQ multiplex PCR. The table lists under 200,000 clones, with less than 6.5% in the top ten. Material for sequencing was PBMCs. The receptors here all came from a man aged 25 to 45 in good health and CMV-seronegative.

This sequence joins TRBV27 and TRBJ1-1, with D possibly TRBD1 on 5 matching bases. The CDR3 is made up of 12 amino acids. The germline gives CDR1 MNHEY, CDR2 SMNVEV (reference sequence). Trimming took 6 bases from V and 4 from J, leaving 9 bases between them. Written as DNA, the CDR3 is TGTGCCAGCAGACGGGGGGGCACTGAAGCTTTCTTT. Its translation: CASRRGGTEAFF.

With regard to this clone: This CDR3 is also generated by other DNA sequences in the sample. DNA of the CDR3: TGTGCCACCAGCAGGGACAGGGGGCAAGAGACCCAGTACTTC. Translation gives CATSRDRGQETQYF. The chain recombines TRBV15 with TRBJ2-5; 10 bases map to TRBD1. With V trimmed by 3 bases and J by 2 bases, 0 bases remained unmatched. The germline gives CDR1 LNHNV, CDR2 YYDKDF (reference sequence). This CDR3 is 14 amino acids long.

The J gene is TRBJ2-1, the V gene TRBV18, with D possibly being TRBD1 (7 bases). Germline V gene sequence: CDR1 KGHSH, CDR2 LQKENI. Deletions cut 4 bases from V and 4 bases from J, with 17 bases between. The CDR3 consists of 16 residues. This CDR3 is CASSLLQGGRYNEQFF. For the CDR3, the DNA is TGTGCCAGCTCACTTCTCCAGGGGGGAAGATACAATGAGCAGTTCTTC.

This chain connects TRBV7-9 to TRBJ2-5; TRBD2 matches at 7 bases. CDR3 length: 17 residues. CDR1 and CDR2 (germline): SEHNR, FQNEAQ (reference sequence). The V gene end was trimmed by 4 bases and the J gene end by 2 bases; junction bases not matched to a gene: 13. CDR3 coding DNA: TGTGCCAGCAGCTCTGGACGGGGGAGGGCCTTACAAGAGACCCAGTACTTC. Its translation: CASSSGRGRALQETQYF.

The chain joins TRBV11-3 to TRBJ1-2; 8 nucleotides match TRBD1. J gave up 1 base and V 0 bases, and 1 base lay outside the gene matches. The CDR3 covers 15 residues. Germline CDR1 is SGHNT and CDR2 is YENEEA. The CDR3 loop is CASSLEGQVNYGYTF. For the CDR3, the DNA is TGTGCCAGCAGCTTAGAGGGACAGGTTAACTATGGCTACACCTTC.

V usage is TRBV19 and J usage is TRBJ1-3; TRBD1 matches 9 bases. From germline, CDR1 is LNHDA and CDR2 SQIVND (reference sequence). The CDR3 runs 13 residues. The V and J ends lost 9 bases and 9 bases, in that order; junction bases with no gene match: 9. The CDR3, as DNA: TGTGCCAGCCGCGCGACAGGGGGAGTCACCATATATTTT. It is translated as CASRATGGVTIYF.

Written as DNA, the CDR3 is TGTGCCAGCAGTGTAACCGGGACTTCCCTTCCCTACGAGCAGTACTTC. This gives the protein CASSVTGTSLPYEQYF. V is TRBV28 and J is TRBJ2-7; D possibly corresponds to TRBD2 (6 bases). CDR1 and CDR2 (germline): MDHEN, SYDVKM. The V gene lost 5 bases and the J gene lost 2 bases, with 19 bases spanning the gap. The CDR3 has 16 amino acids.

The rearrangement joins TRBV2 to TRBJ1-4; D call uncertain. This CDR3 spans 15 amino acids. In germline, CDR1 is SNHLY, CDR2 FYNNEI. V was trimmed by 2 bases and J by 0 bases, leaving 7 bases between them. In nucleotides, the CDR3 is TGTGCCAGCAGTGAAAGGCAGGCAACTAATGAAAAACTGTTTTTT. It encodes CASSERQATNEKLFF.

The chain couples TRBV6-6 to TRBJ2-7; 8 bases line up with TRBD1. The CDR3 length is 13 residues. With 9 bases clipped from V and 4 bases from J, the junction kept 8 bases outside the gene matches. Germline CDR1 is MNHNY and CDR2 is SVGAGI (reference sequence). CDR3 sequence (DNA): TGTGCCAGTGCCCGGGACAGGTTATACGAGCAGTACTTC. This sequence encodes CASARDRLYEQYF.

The chain employs TRBV11-2 and TRBJ1-1; 9 bases line up with TRBD1. Looked up from germline, CDR1 is SGHAT and CDR2 is FQNNGV. CDR3 length equals 17 residues. V was clipped by 6 bases and J by 9 bases; unmatched bases: 20. The CDR3 nucleotides are TGTGCCAGCAGACAATTAGGGACAGGGAAGATGTCTGTCAAAGCTTTCTTT. It is translated as CASRQLGTGKMSVKAFF.

This CDR3 is CASSIGGIWGQPRTSEIPQETQYF. In DNA, the CDR3 is TGTGCCAGTAGTATAGGGGGTATTTGGGGCCAGCCACGGACTAGCGAGATACCACAAGAGACCCAGTACTTC. V gene TRBV19 combines with J gene TRBJ2-5, with 9 nucleotides matching TRBD2. The V gene's germline CDR1 is LNHDA and CDR2 SQIVND (reference sequence). The CDR3 has 24 amino acids. After removal of 1 base from V and 2 bases from J, the junction contained 29 bases not matched to a gene.

This chain uses TRBV5-6 with TRBJ2-7, with TRBD2 identical over 10 bases. CDR3 size: 15 residues. The V gene's germline CDR1 is SGHDT and CDR2 YYEEEE. With V trimmed by 3 bases and J by 3 bases, 6 bases remained unmatched. The CDR3: CASSSSGSPFYEQYF. CDR3 sequence (DNA): TGTGCCAGCAGCTCTAGCGGGAGTCCGTTCTACGAGCAGTACTTC. Full variable domain (outside the CDR3, taken from reference TRBV5-6 and TRBJ2-7): DAGVTQSPTHLIKTRGQQVTLRCSPKSGHDTVSWYQQALGQGPQFIFQYYEEEERQRGNFPDRFSGHQFPNYSSELNVNALLLGDSALYLCASSSSGSPFYEQYFGPGTRLTVT.

The chain's CDR3 is CASSKAPPGDRHGYTF. The CDR3 DNA sequence: TGTGCCAGCAGCAAAGCCCCTCCCGGGGACAGGCATGGCTACACCTTC. V usage is TRBV21-1 and J usage is TRBJ1-2; the listed D gene, TRBD1, was not tested against the DNA. TRBV21-1 counts as a pseudogene. CDR3 size: 16 residues.

The chain carries TRBV18 and TRBJ2-4; the match to TRBD1 covers 9 bases. Unmatched junction bases numbered 3, after V lost 3 bases and J lost 9 bases. CDR1 KGHSH and CDR2 LQKENI come from the germline V gene. The length of the CDR3 is 13 residues. This chain's CDR3 is CASSPEDRGIQYF. In nucleotides, the CDR3 is TGTGCCAGCTCACCCGAGGACAGGGGCATTCAGTACTTC.

The V gene is TRBV10-2, the J gene TRBJ2-1; a possible D gene is TRBD2 (6 bases). Trimming took off 10 bases at V and 1 base at J, with 14 bases between the two ends. Germline values: CDR1 WSHSY, CDR2 SAAADI. The CDR3 runs 14 residues. The CDR3 loop is CATRLAASYNEQFF. The CDR3 DNA is TGCGCCACGCGCTTAGCGGCTTCCTACAATGAGCAGTTCTTC.

CDR3 loop: CASSSGLAGAHEQYF. The CDR3 nucleotides read TGTGCCAGCAGTTCGGGACTAGCGGGAGCCCACGAGCAGTACTTC. The V and J genes are TRBV27 and TRBJ2-7; 14 bases agree with TRBD2. The CDR3 is 15 amino acids. CDR1 is MNHEY and CDR2 is SMNVEV in the germline V gene (reference sequence). Germline trimming cut 4 bases from V and 5 bases from J; bases unmatched to any gene: 4.

The V call is TRBV19, the J call TRBJ1-2; 7 nucleotides line up with TRBD1. The germline V gene has CDR1 LNHDA and CDR2 SQIVND (reference sequence). The CDR3 covers 15 residues. Trimming cost V 9 bases and J 0 bases; bases outside gene matches: 10. CDR3 sequence reads: CASLPGTDTNYGYTF. Written as DNA, the CDR3 is TGTGCCAGCCTCCCCGGGACAGATACTAACTATGGCTACACCTTC.

This chain links TRBV5-1 with TRBJ2-7; 7 positions match TRBD2. The ends lost 4 bases at V and 1 base at J; junction bases unmatched: 5. The CDR3 spans 14 residues. Looked up from germline, CDR1 is SGHRS and CDR2 is YFSETQ. Here the CDR3 reads CASSPRGVSYEQYF. DNA for the CDR3: TGCGCCAGCAGCCCTCGGGGGGTATCCTACGAGCAGTACTTC.

The chain is built from TRBV10-2 and TRBJ2-2; the match to TRBD2 covers 8 bases. Germline-derived CDR1 and CDR2 are WSHSY and SAAADI. The V and J ends lost 4 bases and 5 bases, in that order; junction bases with no gene match: 9. CDR3 length: 16 residues. The CDR3 region has the DNA TGCGCCAGCAGTGGAGGGGGGACTAGGGGAACCGGGGAGCTGTTTTTT. Translating gives CASSGGGTRGTGELFF.

V is TRBV6-1 and J is TRBJ2-7, with a weak D call TRBD2 (7 bases). V lost 1 base and J 8 bases, leaving 12 bases between the germline ends. Looked up from germline, CDR1 is MNHNS and CDR2 is SASEGT. This CDR3 contains 13 residues. The CDR3 DNA sequence: TGTGCCAGCAGTGAAGTTAGGGGGGGCCAGCAGTACTTC. This codes for CASSEVRGGQQYF.

The chain combines TRBV11-3 with TRBJ2-3, with D maybe TRBD2 (5 bases). Trimming removed 5 bases from V and 2 bases from J, with 11 bases in between. The length of the CDR3 is 14 residues. Germline loops: CDR1 SGHNT, CDR2 YENEEA. The DNA of the CDR3 is TGTGCCAGCAGCGCCGGACTGACCACAGATACGCAGTATTTT. Its protein is CASSAGLTTDTQYF.

V gene TRBV25-1 combines with J gene TRBJ1-1; 11 bases agree with TRBD1. The germline CDR1 and CDR2 sequences are MGHDK and SYGVNS. The CDR3 contains 15 residues. J gave up 6 bases and V 1 base, and 4 bases lay outside the gene matches. The DNA for the CDR3 is TGTGCCAGCAGTGAATGGGGACAGGGGGGGGCTGAAGCTTTCTTT. Residues: CASSEWGQGGAEAFF.

This chain uses TRBV4-1 with TRBJ2-2; D gene ambiguous. The CDR3 is 13 residues long. Germline V gene sequence: CDR1 MGHRA, CDR2 YSYEKL. With 1 base removed from V and 6 bases from J, the gap between germline ends came to 6 bases. The CDR3 region has the DNA TGCGCCAGCAGCCAAGCGAGTCCCGGGGAGCTGTTTTTT. This gives the protein CASSQASPGELFF.

This rearrangement joins TRBV7-9 to TRBJ2-7; D remains ambiguous. The CDR3 runs to 15 residues. V was clipped by 1 base and J by 0 bases, with 10 bases between them. Germline CDR1 SEHNR, CDR2 FQNEAQ (reference sequence). CDR3 residues: CASSLVKAGSYEQYF. Here the CDR3 DNA reads TGTGCCAGCAGCTTAGTAAAGGCAGGCTCCTACGAGCAGTACTTC.

The rearrangement uses TRBV10-3 and TRBJ2-1; TRBD1 agrees at 10 bases. Per germline, CDR1 ENHRY and CDR2 SYGVKD. V shed 3 bases, J shed 5 bases, and the junction held 4 bases outside the gene matches. The CDR3 length is 15 residues. CDR3 coding DNA: TGTGCCATCAGTGACCGGGACAGGGGCGACAATGAGCAGTTCTTC. Translation: CAISDRDRGDNEQFF.

The chain links TRBV7-6 to TRBJ1-1, with D tentatively TRBD1 (5 bases). This CDR3 has 14 residues. Trimming left V 2 bases short and J 1 base short, with 8 bases between. The V gene's germline CDR1 is SGHVS and CDR2 FNYEAQ. The CDR3 loop reads CASSLRGTNTEAFF. DNA for the CDR3: TGTGCCAGCAGCTTACGGGGGACGAACACTGAAGCTTTCTTT. The full variable domain, with the rest looked up from reference TRBV7-6 and TRBJ1-1, is GAGVSQSPRYKVTKRGQDVALRCDPISGHVSLYWYRQALGQGPEFLTYFNYEAQQDKSGLPNDRFSAERPEGSISTLTIQRTEQRDSAMYRCASSLRGTNTEAFFGQGTRLTVV.

This chain uses TRBV13 with TRBJ2-3; weak D call: TRBD2 (5 bases). V was trimmed by 6 bases and J by 6 bases, leaving 19 bases between them. CDR1 is PRHDT, CDR2 FYEKMQ, per germline (reference sequence). This CDR3 has 15 amino acids. CDR3 in amino acids: CASRETALAGDTQYF. CDR3 DNA: TGTGCCAGCAGAGAAACGGCGCTAGCTGGTGATACGCAGTATTTT.

The chain joins TRBV5-1 to TRBJ2-1; the D gene is possibly TRBD1 (5 bases). This CDR3 contains 15 residues. Trimming took off 0 bases at V and 8 bases at J, with 15 bases between the two ends. CDR1 is SGHRS, CDR2 YFSETQ, per germline. CDR3 residues: CASSLATGLEYEQFF. CDR3 nucleotides: TGCGCCAGCAGCTTGGCCACAGGCTTAGAGTATGAGCAGTTCTTC.

The chain has TRBV11-3 and TRBJ1-4; 7 nucleotides line up with TRBD1. J gave up 4 bases and V 5 bases, and 4 bases lay outside the gene matches. Germline assignment: CDR1 SGHNT and CDR2 YENEEA. The CDR3 has 14 residues. Here the CDR3 DNA reads TGTGCCAGCAGCCCGGGACAGCATAATGAAAAACTGTTTTTT. Translation gives CASSPGQHNEKLFF.

The chain has TRBV11-2 and TRBJ2-3; unclear D gene. With 5 bases removed from V and 2 bases from J, the gap between germline ends came to 5 bases. Germline V lookup: CDR1 SGHAT, CDR2 FQNNGV. This CDR3 has 12 residues. The CDR3: CASSPYTDTQYF. The CDR3 nucleotides are TGTGCCAGCAGCCCCTACACAGATACGCAGTATTTT.

V and J are TRBV6-1 and TRBJ2-5; D is possibly TRBD1 (6 bases). The J call is doubtful: the DNA matches TRBJ2-7 better. Germline V gives CDR1 MNHNS, CDR2 SASEGT. The CDR3 runs to 14 residues. CDR3 residues: CASSGRGENYEQYF. DNA of the CDR3: TGTGCCAGCAGTGGCAGGGGCGAAAACTACGAGCAGTACTTC.